This T cell receptor (beta chain) was recorded in a study of cytomegalovirus exposure and HLA in healthy donors. Both 60 Vbeta primers and 13 Jbeta primers went into the PCR. TCRdb's copy holds only in-frame clones and misses some; the assay was immunoSEQ multiplex PCR. Of under 200,000 clones listed, more than 65% were seen once; the top ten hold 1.5% to 2%. Germline CDR1 is MGHRA and CDR2 is YSYEKL. Trimming left V 1 base short and J 1 base short, with 7 bases between. This CDR3 is 14 amino acids long. The receptor was isolated from a woman in her thirties in good health and CMV-seronegative. The sequenced sample was PBMCs. The genes are TRBV4-1 and TRBJ1-1; weak D call: TRBD1 (5 bases). The CDR3 is CASSQAGGNTEAFF. In DNA, the CDR3 is TGCGCCAGCAGCCAAGCGGGGGGGAACACTGAAGCTTTCTTT.